Below, 8 T cell receptor beta chains from the same sample are listed, as sequenced in a study of blood T cell repertoires in COVID-19. Profiled with immunoSEQ multiplex PCR; TCRdb holds only in-frame clones, not every one. Here the sample spans around 150,000 clones, 85% being singletons. The source material was peripheral blood. These receptors all stem from a human donor with acute or convalescent COVID-19. The donor label of this sample is uncertain.

The CDR3 coding sequence is TGTGCCAGCAGCCGCAGGGGGCAAGAGCAGTACTTC. It specifies CASSRRGQEQYF. This sequence joins TRBV7-9 and TRBJ2-7; 8 positions match TRBD1. V lost 5 bases, J lost 7 bases, and 4 bases stayed unmatched. CDR3 size: 12 residues. Per the germline V gene, CDR1 is SEHNR and CDR2 is FQNEAQ (reference sequence).

The chain links TRBV28 to TRBJ2-7; 12 nucleotides line up with TRBD2. The DNA end favors TRBJ2-1, so the J call may be wrong. This CDR3 has 15 amino acids. The germline V gene has CDR1 MDHEN and CDR2 SYDVKM. The CDR3 spells CASSAGLAGNNEQFF. The CDR3, as DNA: TGTGCCAGCAGCGCCGGACTAGCGGGGAACAATGAGCAGTTCTTC.

This clone was found once. This chain joins TRBV19 and TRBJ1-1, with a weak D call TRBD1 (6 bases). Germline lookup yields CDR1 LNHDA and CDR2 SQIVND (reference sequence). The CDR3 runs to 13 residues. The V gene lost 4 bases and the J gene lost 2 bases, with 8 bases spanning the gap. The DNA of the CDR3 is TGTGCCAGTAGTAGGGACACCAACACTGAAGCTTTCTTT. This encodes CASSRDTNTEAFF.

The chain combines TRBV10-1 with TRBJ2-3; 11 bases are shared with TRBD2. The CDR3 spans 15 residues. Germline V CDR1 and CDR2: WNHNN, SYGVQD (reference sequence). V gave up 8 bases and J gave up 1 base; unmatched junction bases: 5. The CDR3 sequence: CASPVLAGGTDTQYF. The CDR3 nucleotides read TGCGCCAGCCCCGTACTAGCGGGGGGCACAGATACGCAGTATTTT.

J is TRBJ1-2 and V is TRBV5-4; a possible D gene is TRBD1 (5 bases). The CDR3 covers 14 residues. Trimming shortened V by 1 base and J by 2 bases, and 9 bases separated the two germline ends. CDR1 is SGHNT and CDR2 is YYREEE in the germline V gene (reference sequence). DNA of the CDR3: TGTGCCAGCAGCTTGAACCGGGGGAACTATGGCTACACCTTC. Translated, it gives CASSLNRGNYGYTF. Complete variable domain (other parts from reference TRBV5-4 and TRBJ1-2): ETGVTQSPTHLIKTRGQQVTLRCSSQSGHNTVSWYQQALGQGPQFIFQYYREEENGRGNFPPRFSGLQFPNYSSELNVNALELDDSALYLCASSLNRGNYGYTFGSGTRLTVV.

The chain uses TRBV7-8 and TRBJ1-6; possible D gene TRBD1, 6 bases. The germline CDR1 and CDR2 sequences are SGHVS and FQNEAQ. The CDR3 consists of 14 residues. Trimming shortened V by 5 bases and J by 7 bases, and 12 bases separated the two germline ends. The CDR3 DNA is TGTGCCAGCAGCGGTCAGGGGAAAAATTCACCCCTCCACTTT. Residues: CASSGQGKNSPLHF.

This chain connects TRBV5-1 to TRBJ1-3; 7 bases agree with TRBD1. The CDR3 is made up of 15 amino acids. Per the germline V gene, CDR1 is SGHRS and CDR2 is YFSETQ. The V segment lost 4 bases and the J segment 3 bases; nucleotides outside the gene matches: 7. Written as DNA, the CDR3 is TGCGCCAGCAGCATCTGGTCAGGGGGTGGAAACACCATATATTTT. Translated, it gives CASSIWSGGGNTIYF.

The chain recombines TRBV3-1 (or the pseudogene TRBV3-2) with TRBJ1-1; D gene ambiguous. The CDR3 extends over 12 amino acids. Germline V gives CDR1 LGHDT, CDR2 YNNKEL (reference sequence). Written as DNA, the CDR3 is TGTGTACCGGACTCCCCGGTCCCTGAAGCTTTCTTT. This codes for CVPDSPVPEAFF.